This is a list of T cell receptor beta chains from one sample in a study of identical twins. TCRdb called the 5' RACE reads again in MiXCR, with one record for every CDR3 protein. The sample records hundreds of thousands of distinct CDR3 sequences, about 20% being singletons. The sample was also linked to a second study, of T cells expressing NK-cell markers.

Input material: PBMCs. These receptors came from a woman aged 18 to 35 in good health. Each CDR3 is given with its conserved first and last residue. A D gene is named only where the DNA matches it firmly. Only some rows state a clone size, as once, few, many or a class for expanded clones.

cdr3_aa cdr3_nt cdr3_length d_call j_call clone_size v_call
CASSLVLGYEQYF TGTGCCAGCAGCTTGGTCCTAGGTTACGAGCAGTACTTC 13 - TRBJ2-7 - TRBV5-4
CASSLVGGMETQYF TGTGCCAGCAGCTTAGTTGGAGGGATGGAGACCCAGTACTTC 14 - TRBJ2-5 - TRBV11-2
CSAAPRASGSSYNEQFF TGCAGCGCCGCACCCCGGGCTAGCGGGAGCTCCTACAATGAGCAGTTCTTC 17 TRBD2 TRBJ2-1 - TRBV29-1
CASSSMNAGPEANYGYTF TGCGCCAGCAGCTCCATGAATGCAGGGCCAGAAGCTAACTATGGCTACACCTTC 18 - TRBJ1-2 - TRBV5-1
CASSLFPNTGELFF TGCGCCAGCAGCTTGTTCCCGAACACCGGGGAGCTGTTTTTT 14 - TRBJ2-2 - TRBV5-1
CASSPGSWVRMNTEAFF TGTGCCAGCAGCCCAGGGTCCTGGGTCCGAATGAACACTGAAGCTTTCTTT 17 - TRBJ1-1 - TRBV11-2
CASSRRLGESNEQFF TGTGCCAGCAGCCGGAGACTAGGGGAGTCCAATGAGCAGTTCTTC 15 - TRBJ2-1 - TRBV7-2
CASTYSADGRPYEQYF TGTGCCAGCACCTACTCCGCGGACGGAAGACCCTACGAGCAGTACTTC 16 - TRBJ2-7 few TRBV6-2/TRBV6-3
CSAREGESGNTIYF TGCAGTGCTAGAGAGGGGGAATCTGGAAACACCATATATTTT 14 - TRBJ1-3 few TRBV20-1
CASSFAKADTQYF TGTGCCAGCAGCTTCGCCAAGGCAGATACGCAGTATTTT 13 - TRBJ2-3 - TRBV7-2
CATKLRGGRETQYF TGTGCCACCAAACTAAGAGGGGGGCGTGAGACCCAGTACTTC 14 - TRBJ2-5 - TRBV12-3/TRBV12-4
CASSPGEAGELFF TGTGCCAGCAGTCCCGGGGAAGCCGGGGAGCTGTTTTTT 13 - TRBJ2-2 few TRBV6-1
CASSQTIRSYNEQFF TGTGCCAGCAGTCAAACCATCCGCTCCTACAATGAGCAGTTCTTC 15 - TRBJ2-1 - TRBV6-1
CASSLIPRGETQYF TGTGCCAGCAGCTTAATTCCAAGAGGCGAGACCCAGTACTTC 14 - TRBJ2-5 few TRBV7-6
CSASWGLADYNEQFF TGCAGTGCTAGCTGGGGACTAGCTGATTACAATGAGCAGTTCTTC 15 TRBD2 TRBJ2-1 - TRBV20-1
CASQLAGTDTQYF TGTGCCAGCCAACTAGCAGGCACAGATACGCAGTATTTT 13 - TRBJ2-3 few TRBV12-3/TRBV12-4
CASSSSGGEAIYGYTF TGTGCCAGCAGTTCGAGCGGGGGGGAGGCCATATATGGCTACACCTTC 16 - TRBJ1-2 - TRBV27
CASSSPTTNYGYTF TGTGCCAGCAGCTCACCGACTACTAACTATGGCTACACCTTC 14 - TRBJ1-2 many TRBV6-1
CAVFLRRKTQYF TGCGCTGTGTTTTTACGGAGAAAGACCCAGTACTTC 12 - TRBJ2-5 few TRBV5-1
CASSPPGTSGRTYF TGTGCCAGCAGCCCCCCCGGGACTAGCGGGCGCACGTACTTC 14 TRBD2 TRBJ2-7 few TRBV3-1
CASGAEDYNEQFF TGTGCCAGCGGGGCAGAAGACTACAATGAGCAGTTCTTC 13 - TRBJ2-1 few TRBV6-1
CASSLGSSGDTQYF TGTGCCAGCAGTTTAGGGTCCTCCGGAGATACGCAGTATTTT 14 - TRBJ2-3 many TRBV12-3/TRBV12-4
CAVRTGNYEQYF TGTGCCGTTCGGACAGGGAACTACGAGCAGTACTTC 12 TRBD1 TRBJ2-7 many TRBV10-3
CAGSPFPRGEQFF TGTGCCGGCAGCCCCTTCCCCCGGGGTGAGCAGTTCTTC 13 - TRBJ2-1 - TRBV14
CANGLNTGELFF TGTGCCAACGGACTAAACACCGGGGAGCTGTTTTTT 12 - TRBJ2-2 few TRBV7-2
CASSADRAQPQHF TGCGCCAGCAGCGCTGACAGGGCCCAGCCCCAGCATTTT 13 TRBD1 TRBJ1-5 - TRBV10-1
CAISESQAGLGGYTF TGTGCCATCAGTGAGTCGCAAGCAGGCCTAGGGGGCTACACCTTC 15 - TRBJ1-2 - TRBV10-3
CASRKEITGELFF TGTGCCAGCAGAAAGGAAATCACCGGGGAGCTGTTTTTT 13 - TRBJ2-2 few TRBV7-9
CASSQELTSWFLGDEQFF TGCGCCAGCAGCCAAGAATTAACTAGTTGGTTTCTTGGCGATGAGCAGTTCTTC 18 - TRBJ2-1 few TRBV4-3
CASSPRWGYEQYF TGTGCCAGCAGCCCTAGGTGGGGGTACGAGCAGTACTTC 13 - TRBJ2-7 few TRBV7-3
CASSPNRGPNYGYTF TGTGCCAGCAGCCCCAACAGGGGTCCTAACTATGGCTACACCTTC 15 TRBD1 TRBJ1-2 many TRBV11-2
CASSRRDAGGLFF TGCGCCAGCAGCCGGAGGGACGCCGGGGGGCTGTTTTTT 13 - TRBJ2-2 - TRBV4-1
CAGSGNLMYNEQFF TGTGCCGGCTCCGGGAACCTCATGTACAATGAGCAGTTCTTC 14 - TRBJ2-1 few TRBV30
CAISESVGTGELFF TGTGCCATCAGTGAGTCAGTGGGCACCGGGGAGCTGTTTTTT 14 - TRBJ2-2 - TRBV10-3
CASSGKRPTGETYGYTF TGTGCCAGCAGCGGAAAGCGACCCACAGGGGAAACTTATGGCTACACCTTC 17 TRBD1 TRBJ1-2 - TRBV9
CASSLGTGMEETQYF TGCGCCAGCAGCTTGGGTACAGGGATGGAAGAGACCCAGTACTTC 15 - TRBJ2-5 - TRBV5-1
CASSGGREDYYEQYF TGTGCCAGCAGCGGGGGAAGAGAGGATTACTACGAGCAGTACTTC 15 - TRBJ2-7 - TRBV9
CATSREGGGNEKLFF TGTGCCACCAGCAGAGAAGGCGGGGGAAATGAAAAACTGTTTTTT 15 - TRBJ1-4 few TRBV15
CASVNIGGYETQYF TGTGCCAGCGTAAATATAGGGGGCTACGAGACCCAGTACTTC 14 TRBD1 TRBJ2-5 few TRBV6-1
CASRFDRGPSGELFF TGTGCCAGCAGGTTCGACAGGGGGCCATCCGGGGAGCTGTTTTTT 15 TRBD1 TRBJ2-2 few TRBV12-3/TRBV12-4
CASGGLAANEQFF TGTGCCAGTGGGGGACTAGCGGCCAATGAGCAGTTCTTC 13 TRBD2 TRBJ2-1 few TRBV7-9
CASSVTKPNQPQHF TGTGCCAGCAGTGTAACGAAACCCAATCAGCCCCAGCATTTT 14 - TRBJ1-5 - TRBV6-1
CASSEPDWKNEQFF TGTGCCAGCAGTGAACCTGACTGGAAGAATGAGCAGTTCTTC 14 - TRBJ2-1 few TRBV6-1
CASGLDIRNTIYF TGTGCCAGCGGCTTAGATATCCGAAACACCATATATTTT 13 - TRBJ1-3 - TRBV7-2
CASSLDLRGNEQFF TGTGCCAGCAGCTTAGATCTGAGGGGTAATGAGCAGTTCTTC 14 - TRBJ2-1 - TRBV11-3
CSVVSDEQYF TGCAGCGTTGTGAGCGACGAGCAGTACTTC 10 - TRBJ2-7 - TRBV29-1
CATTRTSGRASGELFF TGTGCCACCACCAGGACTAGCGGGAGGGCAAGCGGGGAGCTGTTTTTT 16 TRBD2 TRBJ2-2 few TRBV24-1